This TCR beta chain originates from a study of identical twins. The study, taken as a whole, reports: The authors drew conclusions from cross-sectional statistical analysis rather than following the same donors.

CDR3 size: 15 residues. Germline loops: CDR1 DFQATT, CDR2 SNEGSKA (reference sequence). The V and J ends lost 1 base and 5 bases, in that order; junction bases with no gene match: 8. This clonotype has only a few counts. What it binds is not known. MiXCR, run by TCRdb on the 5' RACE reads, gives a single entry per CDR3 protein. The table lists under 300,000 distinct CDR3 sequences, over 11% of them singletons. The origin of this receptor is a woman under 30 in good health. V and J are TRBV20-1 and TRBJ1-1; the match to TRBD1 covers 9 bases. Sequences were obtained from memory (CD45RO+) T cells sorted from blood. The CDR3 region has the DNA TGCAGTGCTAGAGCCGACTTCGGACAGGGGACTGAAGCTTTCTTT. Residues: CSARADFGQGTEAFF.